The 28 T cell receptor delta chains in this list originate from one sample, sequenced in a study of Vδ1+ human thymocytes. No antigen has been identified for these receptors. Extracted RNA was reverse transcribed into cDNA. CDR3 amplicons came from multiplex PCR with pooled V-gene forward and constant-region reverse primers. TCRdb re-called the multiplex PCR reads through CATT. In the table there are about 73,000 delta-chain clones, about 38% of which are singletons. Study observations and caveats: Thymic TRG and TRD repertoires appeared highly polyclonal, with Gaussian CDR3 length distributions.

Sequencing input: Vdelta1+ gamma-delta thymocytes from the thymus. The subset was: FACS-sorted CD3+ TCRalphabeta- TCRVdelta1+ TCRVdelta2- thymocytes. These receptor sequences come from a boy less than two years old who had congenital heart surgery.

The genes are TRDV1 and TRDJ1; 7 positions match TRDD3. V was clipped by 7 bases and J by 7 bases; unmatched bases: 15. Germline V gene data show CDR1 as TSWWSYY and CDR2 as QGS. The CDR3 is 15 residues long. The CDR3 nucleotides read TGTGCTCTTGTGTGGAATGAGGATACGGCGGGTAAACTCATCTTT. Its protein is CALVWNEDTAGKLIF.

This chain connects TRDV1 to TRDJ1; D possibly matches TRDD2 or TRDD3 (8 bases each). Germline V CDR1 and CDR2: TSWWSYY, QGS. With 1 base removed from V and 0 bases from J, the gap between germline ends came to 27 bases. CDR3 length: 21 amino acids. Here the CDR3 DNA reads TGTGCTCTTGGGGAACCTCTTCCTACCCCATACTGGGGGGTCTACACCGATAAACTCATCTTT. Its protein is CALGEPLPTPYWGVYTDKLIF.

The V gene is TRDV1, the J gene TRDJ1; 12 positions match TRDD3. V shed 3 bases, J shed 3 bases, and the junction held 23 bases outside the gene matches. The CDR3 contains 22 residues. CDR1 and CDR2 (germline): TSWWSYY, QGS. The CDR3: CALGDRPSLPTILGDTPDKLIF. The CDR3 bases are TGTGCTCTTGGGGACCGTCCTTCCCTCCCTACCATACTGGGGGATACTCCCGATAAACTCATCTTT.

As regards this clone: The sample carries other DNA sequences with the same CDR3. The chain carries TRDV1 and TRDJ1; the D gene is possibly TRDD3 (5 bases). The germline V and J ends were trimmed by 1 base and 0 bases, with 24 bases remaining between them. Germline CDR1 is TSWWSYY and CDR2 is QGS. The CDR3 is made up of 20 amino acids. Here the CDR3 DNA reads TGTGCTCTTGGGGAACCCGGCTGGCGGCGCTGGGCGTGGGACACCGATAAACTCATCTTT. The encoded protein is CALGEPGWRRWAWDTDKLIF.

This sequence joins TRDV2 and TRDJ2, with 12 bases lining up with TRDD3. Germline lookup yields CDR1 GEAIGNYY and CDR2 EKD. With V trimmed by 6 bases and J by 4 bases, 8 bases remained unmatched. The CDR3 totals 16 residues. The CDR3 sequence: CACSTGGYPSTAQLFF. For the CDR3, the DNA is TGTGCCTGTTCTACTGGGGGATACCCTTCGACAGCACAACTCTTCTTT.

This sequence joins TRDV1 and TRDJ1, with 9 bases lining up with TRDD2. V was pared by 3 bases and J by 0 bases, with 23 bases of the junction left unmatched. Germline V CDR1 and CDR2: TSWWSYY, QGS. This CDR3 has 22 residues. Here the CDR3 reads CALGDPQGLPTWATNYTDKLIF. Written as DNA, the CDR3 is TGTGCTCTTGGGGACCCTCAAGGCCTTCCTACGTGGGCTACTAATTACACCGATAAACTCATCTTT.

Details on this clone: Other DNA sequences from this sample encode an identical CDR3 as well. The chain is built from TRDV1 and TRDJ1; 10 nucleotides match TRDD3. The CDR3 is 23 residues long. Looked up from germline, CDR1 is TSWWSYY and CDR2 is QGS. The trim removed 3 bases at V and 1 base at J, leaving 26 bases unmatched. CDR3 in amino acids: CALGELLPRASIGGYAFTDKLIF. In DNA, the CDR3 is TGTGCTCTTGGGGAGCTCCTTCCTAGGGCTTCTATCGGGGGATACGCTTTCACCGATAAACTCATCTTT.

This clone was counted between two and nine times. The rearrangement links TRDV1 to TRDJ1; 13 bases are a match to TRDD3. Germline V lookup: CDR1 TSWWSYY, CDR2 QGS. V shed 0 bases and J 0 bases; nucleotides not matched to a gene: 22. CDR3 size: 24 residues. The CDR3 loop reads CALGELSFGRRKNWGIRYTDKLIF. CDR3 coding DNA: TGTGCTCTTGGGGAACTCTCCTTCGGTCGACGAAAGAACTGGGGGATACGGTACACCGATAAACTCATCTTT.

The chain employs TRDV1 and TRDJ1; 13 positions match TRDD3. This CDR3 has 18 residues. Germline CDR1 TSWWSYY, CDR2 QGS. With V trimmed by 7 bases and J by 0 bases, 11 bases remained unmatched. The CDR3 reads CALARGTGGYGYTDKLIF. For the CDR3, the DNA is TGTGCTCTTGCCCGGGGGACTGGGGGATACGGGTACACCGATAAACTCATCTTT.

The V gene is TRDV1, the J gene TRDJ1; TRDD3 aligns across 7 bases. Germline V CDR1 and CDR2: TSWWSYY, QGS. The CDR3 has 20 amino acids. With V trimmed by 5 bases and J by 0 bases, 21 bases remained unmatched. CDR3 nucleotides: TGTGCTCTTGGGCTACACGACTGTCCTGTGCCTGGGGGGCACACCGATAAACTCATCTTT. Protein: CALGLHDCPVPGGHTDKLIF.

This clone has just a few counts. The rearrangement joins TRDV1 to TRDJ1; 11 bases are a match to TRDD3. Per germline, CDR1 TSWWSYY and CDR2 QGS. Trimming removed 5 bases from V and 4 bases from J; junction bases left unmatched: 15. The CDR3 contains 18 residues. In DNA form, the CDR3 reads TGTGCTCTTGGGATCTTCTTGTTACTGGGGGATAGGGGCGATAAACTCATCTTT. Translated: CALGIFLLLGDRGDKLIF.

The table lists this clone with a few counts. The J gene is TRDJ1, the V gene TRDV1; 13 nucleotides line up with TRDD3. The junction had 21 bases not matched to a gene; V was cut back by 2 bases and J by 3 bases. The CDR3 length is 22 residues. Germline CDR1 TSWWSYY, CDR2 QGS. This CDR3 is CALGEWEEILSTGGYESDKLIF. CDR3 bases: TGTGCTCTTGGGGAATGGGAGGAGATCCTAAGTACTGGGGGATACGAATCCGATAAACTCATCTTT.

The chain has TRDV1 and TRDJ1; 9 bases line up with TRDD3. Unmatched junction bases numbered 20, after V lost 0 bases and J lost 0 bases. CDR3 length equals 22 residues. Germline CDR1 reads TSWWSYY; CDR2 reads QGS. This chain's CDR3 is CALGELFSLMGTGGPYTDKLIF. The CDR3 coding sequence is TGTGCTCTTGGGGAACTGTTCAGCCTTATGGGGACTGGGGGACCGTACACCGATAAACTCATCTTT.

This clone was observed once. The chain uses TRDV1 and TRDJ1; 11 positions agree with TRDD3. The germline gives CDR1 TSWWSYY, CDR2 QGS. The CDR3 covers 25 residues. The trim removed 2 bases at V and 0 bases at J, leaving 29 bases unmatched. The DNA of the CDR3 is TGTGCTCTTGGGGAAAGAGAGGGAGTCTTCCTCATAGTGGGGGATACGCGGGGATACACCGATAAACTCATCTTT. This gives the protein CALGEREGVFLIVGDTRGYTDKLIF.

J is TRDJ1 and V is TRDV1, with 9 bases matching TRDD3. This CDR3 spans 23 amino acids. CDR1 TSWWSYY and CDR2 QGS come from the germline V gene. Trimming at V came to 6 bases and at J to 3 bases, leaving 32 bases not matched to a gene. This chain's CDR3 is CALGHCSTTQRTSTGGTPDKLIF. The CDR3 nucleotides read TGTGCTCTTGGTCACTGCTCAACGACCCAACGGACCAGTACTGGGGGAACTCCCGATAAACTCATCTTT.

This clone was counted between two and nine times. The same CDR3 also results from other DNA sequences found in this sample. This chain links TRDV1 with TRDJ1; unclear D gene. V gave up 0 bases and J gave up 3 bases, with 2 bases separating them. Germline CDR1 is TSWWSYY and CDR2 is QGS. The CDR3 loop spans 12 amino acids. The CDR3 sequence: CALGELSDKLIF. CDR3 in DNA: TGTGCTCTTGGGGAACTCTCCGATAAACTCATCTTT.

The rearrangement joins TRDV1 to TRDJ1; D is perhaps TRDD2 (5 bases). This CDR3 region has 20 residues. CDR1 TSWWSYY and CDR2 QGS come from the germline V gene. Trimming left V 4 bases short and J 0 bases short, with 27 bases between. CDR3 protein: CALGVKSLPQPYFYTDKLIF. CDR3 bases: TGTGCTCTTGGGGTTAAAAGCCTACCCCAACCCTACTTTTACACCGATAAACTCATCTTT.

The chain combines TRDV1 with TRDJ1; tentative D call: TRDD3 (6 bases). The CDR3 has 16 amino acids. V was cut by 9 bases and J by 5 bases, with 25 bases left in between. The V gene's germline CDR1 is TSWWSYY and CDR2 QGS. The CDR3 DNA is TGTGCTCTCACTGGGCCTACCTCTCTACAACTTGATAAACTCATCTTT. Translation gives CALTGPTSLQLDKLIF.

This clone was found a few times. The rearrangement links TRDV1 to TRDJ1; TRDD3 matches 12 bases. Germline values: CDR1 TSWWSYY, CDR2 QGS. The CDR3 covers 23 residues. V shed 0 bases and J 3 bases; nucleotides not matched to a gene: 23. The DNA of the CDR3 is TGTGCTCTTGGGGAACTATGGTCCTTCCTTCGTACTGGGGGATACCGACGGGCCGATAAACTCATCTTT. Translating it yields CALGELWSFLRTGGYRRADKLIF.

The table lists this clone with many counts. J is TRDJ1 and V is TRDV2; 8 bases align to TRDD3. CDR3 length equals 17 residues. Germline-derived CDR1 and CDR2 are GEAIGNYY and EKD. Germline trimming cut 1 base from V and 3 bases from J; bases unmatched to any gene: 12. The CDR3 loop is CACDTEGGDTRSDKLIF. CDR3 in DNA: TGTGCCTGTGACACGGAGGGAGGGGATACCCGATCCGATAAACTCATCTTT.

This clone was counted once. The chain uses TRDV1 and TRDJ1, with 7 bases lining up with TRDD3. With 2 bases clipped from V and 0 bases from J, the junction kept 12 bases outside the gene matches. CDR1 is TSWWSYY, CDR2 QGS, per germline. CDR3 size: 18 residues. This CDR3 is CALGEVDPGGLYTDKLIF. The CDR3 nucleotides are TGTGCTCTTGGGGAAGTCGATCCTGGGGGTTTGTACACCGATAAACTCATCTTT.

Only a few counts were recorded for this clone. Different DNA sequences within this sample yield the same CDR3. The chain recombines TRDV2 with TRDJ1; 8 bases are a match to TRDD3. Germline V gives CDR1 GEAIGNYY, CDR2 EKD. V was pared by 7 bases and J by 0 bases, with 18 bases of the junction left unmatched. The CDR3 is 18 amino acids. CDR3: CACDSNWGLISYTDKLIF. CDR3 nucleotides: TGTGCCTGCGACTCCAACTGGGGGCTTATCTCGTACACCGATAAACTCATCTTT.

This clone was observed a handful of times. The chain has TRDV1 and TRDJ1, with 7 positions matching TRDD2. Per germline, CDR1 TSWWSYY and CDR2 QGS. V trimming: 0 bases; J trimming: 2 bases; junction bases outside the gene matches: 18. The CDR3 contains 20 residues. The CDR3 nucleotides read TGTGCTCTTGGGGAACTCCATTTCCTACCGTGGGGAGTTGGAACCGATAAACTCATCTTT. Translating gives CALGELHFLPWGVGTDKLIF.

This clone has more than one count but fewer than ten. The chain has TRDV1 and TRDJ1; the match to TRDD2 covers 9 bases. The CDR3 consists of 20 residues. Germline V lookup: CDR1 TSWWSYY, CDR2 QGS. V dropped 4 bases and J dropped 1; count of bases not matched to a gene: 19. The CDR3 coding sequence is TGTGCTCTTGGGGTCCCTTCCTACGCATGGGACTCGGAACTCACCGATAAACTCATCTTT. Its protein product is CALGVPSYAWDSELTDKLIF.

This sequence joins TRDV2 and TRDJ2, with 10 bases matching TRDD3. The CDR3 is made up of 17 amino acids. The junction had 14 bases not matched to a gene; V was cut back by 9 bases and J by 2 bases. In germline, CDR1 is GEAIGNYY, CDR2 EKD. The CDR3 DNA reads as TGTGCCACCGGGGATACCCTGGGGGATAGCTTGACAGCACAACTCTTCTTT. It specifies CATGDTLGDSLTAQLFF.

V and J are TRDV1 and TRDJ1, with D perhaps matching TRDD3 (5 bases). CDR3 length equals 23 residues. Trimming took off 4 bases at V and 0 bases at J, with 36 bases between the two ends. CDR1 and CDR2 from the germline V gene are TSWWSYY and QGS. The CDR3, as DNA: TGTGCTCTTGGGGTATCCCTCAAGGTCAGCCCGGGGGCTCGGACCCCGTACACCGATAAACTCATCTTT. Its protein product is CALGVSLKVSPGARTPYTDKLIF.

This rearrangement joins TRDV2 to TRDJ1; 7 bases fit TRDD3. There are 19 residues in the CDR3. The ends lost 1 base at V and 5 bases at J; junction bases unmatched: 21. Germline CDR1 reads GEAIGNYY; CDR2 reads EKD. CDR3 protein: CACDTTLRLYWGRGDKLIF. The CDR3 DNA sequence: TGTGCCTGTGACACAACCCTAAGATTGTACTGGGGCCGCGGAGATAAACTCATCTTT.

This chain uses TRDV1 with TRDJ1; 13 positions match TRDD3. Trimming took 0 bases from V and 3 from J; bases not matched to a gene: 31. Germline V CDR1 and CDR2: TSWWSYY, QGS. The CDR3 spans 26 residues. CDR3 residues: CALGELEQFYGLHRRVTGGYADKLIF. CDR3 DNA sequence: TGTGCTCTTGGGGAACTAGAACAATTCTACGGCCTCCACCGTAGGGTTACTGGGGGATACGCCGATAAACTCATCTTT.